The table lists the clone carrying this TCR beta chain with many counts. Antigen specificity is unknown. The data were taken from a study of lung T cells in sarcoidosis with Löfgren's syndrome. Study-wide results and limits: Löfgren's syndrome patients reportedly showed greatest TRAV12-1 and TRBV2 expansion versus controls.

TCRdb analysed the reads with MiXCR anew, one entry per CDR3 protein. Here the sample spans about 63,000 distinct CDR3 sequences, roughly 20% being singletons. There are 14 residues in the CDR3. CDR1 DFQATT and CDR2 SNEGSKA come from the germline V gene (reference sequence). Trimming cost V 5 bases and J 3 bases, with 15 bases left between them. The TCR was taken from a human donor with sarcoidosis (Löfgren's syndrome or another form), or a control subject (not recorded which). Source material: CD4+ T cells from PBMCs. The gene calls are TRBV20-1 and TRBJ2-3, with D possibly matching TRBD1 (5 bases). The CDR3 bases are TGCAGTGCTTCGGATCCTCAGGGAACAGATACGCAGTATTTT. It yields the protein CSASDPQGTDTQYF.